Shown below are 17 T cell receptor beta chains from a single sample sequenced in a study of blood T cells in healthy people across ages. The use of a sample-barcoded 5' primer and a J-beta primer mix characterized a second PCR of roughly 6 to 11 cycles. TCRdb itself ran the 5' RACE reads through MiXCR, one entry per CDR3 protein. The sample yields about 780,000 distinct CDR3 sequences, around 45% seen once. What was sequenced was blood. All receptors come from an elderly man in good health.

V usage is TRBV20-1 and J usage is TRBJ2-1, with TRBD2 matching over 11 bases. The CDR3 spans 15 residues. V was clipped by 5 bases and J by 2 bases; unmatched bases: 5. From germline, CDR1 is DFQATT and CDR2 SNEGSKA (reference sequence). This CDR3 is CSAPILAGAYNEQFF. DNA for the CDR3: TGCAGTGCTCCTATACTAGCGGGAGCCTACAATGAGCAGTTCTTC.

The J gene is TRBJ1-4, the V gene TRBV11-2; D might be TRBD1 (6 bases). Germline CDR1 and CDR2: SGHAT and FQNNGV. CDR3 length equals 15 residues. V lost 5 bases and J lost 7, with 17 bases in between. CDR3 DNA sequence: TGTGCCAGCAGCCCTACGGGGGGGCGCTTTGAAAAACTGTTTTTT. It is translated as CASSPTGGRFEKLFF.

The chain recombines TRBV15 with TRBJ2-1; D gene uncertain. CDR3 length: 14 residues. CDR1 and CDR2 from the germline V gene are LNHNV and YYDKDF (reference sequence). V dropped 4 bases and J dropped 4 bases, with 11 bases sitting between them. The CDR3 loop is CATSTTTRYNEQFF. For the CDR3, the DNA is TGTGCCACCAGCACCACAACTCGATACAATGAGCAGTTCTTC.

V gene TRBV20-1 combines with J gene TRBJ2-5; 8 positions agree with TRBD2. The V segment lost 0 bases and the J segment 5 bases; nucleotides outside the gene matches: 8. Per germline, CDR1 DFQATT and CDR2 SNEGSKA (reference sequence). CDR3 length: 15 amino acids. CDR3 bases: TGCAGTGCTAGAGATGAAGCGGGAGCAGGGGAGACCCAGTACTTC. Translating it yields CSARDEAGAGETQYF.

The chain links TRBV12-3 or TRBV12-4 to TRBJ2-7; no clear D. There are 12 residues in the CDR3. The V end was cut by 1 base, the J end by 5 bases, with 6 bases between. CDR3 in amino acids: CASSLGRNEQYF. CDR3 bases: TGTGCCAGCAGTTTAGGCAGGAACGAGCAGTACTTC.

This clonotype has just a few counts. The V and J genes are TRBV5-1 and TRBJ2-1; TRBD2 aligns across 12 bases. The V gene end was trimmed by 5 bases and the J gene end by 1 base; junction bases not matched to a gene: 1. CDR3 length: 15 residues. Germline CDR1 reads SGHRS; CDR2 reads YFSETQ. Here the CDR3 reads CASRTSGGSYNEQFF. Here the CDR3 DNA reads TGCGCCAGCAGGACTAGCGGGGGATCCTACAATGAGCAGTTCTTC.

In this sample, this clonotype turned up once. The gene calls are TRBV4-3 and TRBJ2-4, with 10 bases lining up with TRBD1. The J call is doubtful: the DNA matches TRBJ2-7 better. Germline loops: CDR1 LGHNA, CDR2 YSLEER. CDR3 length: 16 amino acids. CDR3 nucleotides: TGCGCCAGCAGCCAATTGCCGGGACAGGGGTTCTACGAGCAGTACTTC. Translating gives CASSQLPGQGFYEQYF.

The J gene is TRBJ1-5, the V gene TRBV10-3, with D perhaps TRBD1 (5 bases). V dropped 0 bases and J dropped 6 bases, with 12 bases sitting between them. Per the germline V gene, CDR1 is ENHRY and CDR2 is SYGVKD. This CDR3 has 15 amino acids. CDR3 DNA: TGTGCCATCAGTGAGTCCGAAGGGGCTGGTCAGCCCCAGCATTTT. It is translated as CAISESEGAGQPQHF.

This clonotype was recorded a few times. The CDR3 region is CASSRSGTGSEKLFF. CDR3 DNA sequence: TGTGCCAGCAGCCGATCCGGGACAGGGTCTGAAAAACTGTTTTTT. The rearrangement uses TRBV7-2 and TRBJ1-4; 9 bases agree with TRBD1. CDR1 SGHTA and CDR2 FQGNSA come from the germline V gene. The CDR3 length is 15 residues. J was trimmed by 7 bases and V by 5 bases; bases with no gene match: 8. Together with reference TRBV7-2 and TRBJ1-4, the CDR3 gives the full variable domain: GAGVSQSPSNKVTEKGKDVELRCDPISGHTALYWYRQSLGQGLEFLIYFQGNSAPDKSGLPSDRFSAERTGGSVSTLTIQRTQQEDSAVYLCASSRSGTGSEKLFFGSGTQLSVL.

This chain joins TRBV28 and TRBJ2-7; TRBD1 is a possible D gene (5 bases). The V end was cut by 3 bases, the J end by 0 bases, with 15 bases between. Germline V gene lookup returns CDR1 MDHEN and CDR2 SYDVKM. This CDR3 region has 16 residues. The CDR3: CASSFQQVYGSYEQYF. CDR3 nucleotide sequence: TGTGCCAGCAGTTTCCAACAGGTATACGGCTCCTACGAGCAGTACTTC.

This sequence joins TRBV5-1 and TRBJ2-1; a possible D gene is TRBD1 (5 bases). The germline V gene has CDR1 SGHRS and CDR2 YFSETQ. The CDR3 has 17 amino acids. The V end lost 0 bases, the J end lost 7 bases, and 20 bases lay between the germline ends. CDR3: CASSLESGRGARNEQFF. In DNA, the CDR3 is TGCGCCAGCAGCTTGGAGTCCGGTCGTGGGGCGAGAAATGAGCAGTTCTTC.

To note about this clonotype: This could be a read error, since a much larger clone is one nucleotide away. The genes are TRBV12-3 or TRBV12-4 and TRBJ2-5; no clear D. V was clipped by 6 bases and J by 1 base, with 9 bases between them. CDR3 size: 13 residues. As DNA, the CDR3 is TGTGCCAGCAGGACGAACGTCCAAGAGACCCAGTACTTC. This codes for CASRTNVQETQYF.

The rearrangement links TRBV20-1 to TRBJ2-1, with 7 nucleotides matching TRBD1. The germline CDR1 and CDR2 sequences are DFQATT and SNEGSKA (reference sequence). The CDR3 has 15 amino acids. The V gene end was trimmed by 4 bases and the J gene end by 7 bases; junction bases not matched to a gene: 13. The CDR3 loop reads CSANSPRQGSNEQFF. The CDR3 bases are TGCAGTGCTAACAGTCCGAGACAGGGCTCGAATGAGCAGTTCTTC.

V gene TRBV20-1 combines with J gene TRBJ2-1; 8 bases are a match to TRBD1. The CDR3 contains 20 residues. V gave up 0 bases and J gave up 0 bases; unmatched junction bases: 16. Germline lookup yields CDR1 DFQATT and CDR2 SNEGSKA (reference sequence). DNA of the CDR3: TGCAGTGCTAGAGATCAGGGGGCACGAGCGGGCACTTTCTCCTACAATGAGCAGTTCTTC. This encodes CSARDQGARAGTFSYNEQFF.

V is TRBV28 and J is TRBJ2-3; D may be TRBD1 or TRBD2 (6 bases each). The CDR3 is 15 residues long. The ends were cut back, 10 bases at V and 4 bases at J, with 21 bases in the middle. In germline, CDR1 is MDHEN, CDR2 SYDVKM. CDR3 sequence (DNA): TGTGCCACCCGATGGAGGGCCGGGGGCGCAGATACGCAGTATTTT. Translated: CATRWRAGGADTQYF.

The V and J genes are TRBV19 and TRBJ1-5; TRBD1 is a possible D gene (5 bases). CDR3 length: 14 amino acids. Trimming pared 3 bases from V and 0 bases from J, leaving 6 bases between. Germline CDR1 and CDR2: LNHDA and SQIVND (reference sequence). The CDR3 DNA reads TGTGCCAGTAGTATGGGGGTTAGCAATCAGCCCCAGCATTTT. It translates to CASSMGVSNQPQHF.

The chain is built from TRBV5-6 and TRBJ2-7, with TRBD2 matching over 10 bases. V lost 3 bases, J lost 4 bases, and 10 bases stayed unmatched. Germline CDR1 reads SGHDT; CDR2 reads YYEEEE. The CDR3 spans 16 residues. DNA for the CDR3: TGTGCCAGCAGCTCGCGACAACTAGCGGGATTGTACGAGCAGTACTTC. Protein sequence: CASSSRQLAGLYEQYF.